This T cell receptor (beta chain) was obtained from a study of shared clonotypes between healthy human individuals. Combining CD45RO+ cells with CCR7-negative CD45RA+ TemRA cells gave CD8 memory. Germline V gene sequence: CDR1 SGDLS, CDR2 YYNGEE. The ends were cut back, 3 bases at V and 0 bases at J, with 11 bases in the middle. This CDR3 contains 15 residues. Method: immunoSEQ multiplex PCR; TCRdb's copy keeps in-frame clones and lacks some. The table records about 380,000 clones, about 96% of them present only once. The sequencing input was memory CD8+ T cells sorted from blood. Noted subset: CD45RO+ cells pooled with CCR7-negative TemRA cells. The sequence was collected from a young man in good health. This chain connects TRBV9 to TRBJ2-3; D unresolved. CDR3 sequence: CASSGAATSTDTQYF. CDR3 nucleotide sequence: TGTGCCAGCAGCGGGGCGGCTACTAGCACAGATACGCAGTATTTT. The whole variable domain, filled in from reference TRBV9 and TRBJ2-3, reads DSGVTQTPKHLITATGQRVTLRCSPRSGDLSVYWYQQSLDQGLQFLIQYYNGEERAKGNILERFSAQQFPDLHSELNLSSLELGDSALYFCASSGAATSTDTQYFGPGTRLTVL.